The rows below give T cell receptor beta chains drawn from one sample of a study of OX40 agonist ivuxolimab in advanced cancers. Generated by immunoSEQ multiplex PCR, the TCRdb table keeps only in-frame clones and is missing some. The table has over 80,000 clones, approximately 87% seen once. The sequenced sample was CD4+ or CD8+ T cells sorted from blood, obtained in a trial of the OX40 agonist ivuxolimab. Source of these receptors: an adult with an advanced solid tumor such as melanoma, head and neck, liver or kidney cancer. Both conserved end residues are trimmed from each CDR3.

TRBV16	TRBJ1-5	ASSQLAGTQH
TRBV7-9	TRBJ2-7	ASSLGGTGADEQY
TRBV6-5	TRBJ2-3	ASTWGRGGDTQY
TRBV5-4	TRBJ2-7	ASSLDAAERT
TRBV19	TRBJ2-2	ASSWSGTGELF
TRBV6-5	TRBJ2-7	ASSSLAFSASEQY
TRBV6-5	TRBJ2-5	ASSHGGKETQY
TRBV5-1	TRBJ2-5	ASSLDRTQY
TRBV18	TRBJ1-5	ASSPPGGDQPQH
TRBV5-4	TRBJ2-1	ASSSIAGGPNNEQF
TRBV27	TRBJ2-2	ASSFGGATGELF
TRBV4-1	TRBJ2-2	ASSQANLIASGELF
TRBV5-1	TRBJ2-4	ASRDVAGGDIQY
TRBV30	TRBJ2-5	AWYYQETQY
TRBV30	TRBJ2-7	AWSPIRESGEQY
TRBV5-1	TRBJ2-1	ASSPNNEQF
TRBV10-3	TRBJ1-6	AIRGTTGSPNSPLH
TRBV6-1	TRBJ1-6	ASTDRGLRSPLH
TRBV27	TRBJ2-3	ASSWGNRATSTDTQY
TRBV7-3	TRBJ2-3	ASSLNPATDTQY
TRBV19	TRBJ2-1	ASMGGASYNEQF
TRBV27	TRBJ1-1	ASSSTGAGNTEAF
TRBV19	TRBJ2-1	ASSMAGGQGSYNEQF
TRBV5-1	TRBJ1-1	ASSLTGNTEAF
TRBV5-1	TRBJ2-2	ASSPPTGGNTGELF
TRBV6-6	TRBJ1-5	ASSYSGQGWPQH
TRBV9	TRBJ2-2	ASSPRGASGELF
TRBV9	TRBJ1-6	ASSPTQGKPLH
TRBV4-1	TRBJ1-1	ASSPQGTGGTEAF
TRBV5-3	TRBJ1-1	ARRVAVPNTEAF
TRBV6-1	TRBJ1-1	ASTVSTNTEAF
TRBV30	TRBJ2-2	AWTRLHTGELF
TRBV5-4	TRBJ2-7	ASSSPGLAYEQY
TRBV6-6	TRBJ2-7	ASRSYPGQGSYEQY
TRBV19	TRBJ2-5	ASSIDRAGETQY
TRBV19	TRBJ1-1	ASSILAGAVNTEAF
TRBV19	TRBJ2-1	ASKEDSSYNEQF
TRBV6-5	TRBJ1-1	ASSYDSGINTEAF
TRBV18	TRBJ2-3	ASSLAGSDTQY
TRBV11-1	TRBJ1-1	ASSPYNTEAF
TRBV5-8	TRBJ2-6	ASSLVEAGSSGANVLT
TRBV6-6	TRBJ1-2	ASSYQTGGDYGYT
TRBV5-4	TRBJ1-1	ASSWGQAAEAF
TRBV7-9	TRBJ1-4	ASSSNSNEKLF
TRBV7-9	TRBJ1-3	ASRPGQGSGNTIY
TRBV7-2	TRBJ2-1	ASNPKGTSVNEQF
TRBV27	TRBJ2-7	ASGQGTYEQY
TRBV7-9	TRBJ2-5	ASSPVGGREKTQY
TRBV16	TRBJ1-1	ASSRDTNTEAF